This TCR beta chain stems from a study of regulatory T cells in long-lasting Graves disease. This clonotype was seen only once. Its antigen is undetermined. Germline V CDR1 and CDR2: LGHDT, YNNKEL (reference sequence). The CDR3 consists of 15 residues. J lost 5 bases, V lost 4 bases, and 10 bases had no gene match. Time point here: persistent/refractory GD, antithyroid drugs over 5 years with positive TRAb. PBMC RNA served as the TCR library source. Overall study findings and caveats: It was in persistent disease that TRBV28, TRBJ1-2 and TRBJ2-5 were favored. Thyroid tissue was not sampled; only peripheral blood was. Persistent patients shared some 2,900 public clonotypes among themselves. Newly diagnosed patients shared fewer, at nearly 1,000.

Construction of TCR beta libraries relied on iRepertoire HTBI primers and on Arm-PCR targeting CDR3 regions. TCRdb analysed the multiplex PCR reads with MiXCR anew, one entry per CDR3 protein. The sample includes approximately 400,000 distinct CDR3 sequences, roughly 20% of them seen just once. The source was peripheral blood mononuclear cells (PBMCs), collected when the disease was refractory, from a patient treated with antithyroid drugs. This TCR was sampled from a woman between 35 and 50 years old with Graves disease. This chain connects TRBV3-1 to TRBJ1-1, with TRBD1 matching 7 bases. The CDR3 DNA is TGTGCCAGCAGCCCGCAGGGGCAGGGGGGAACTGAAGCTTTCTTT. It is translated as CASSPQGQGGTEAFF.